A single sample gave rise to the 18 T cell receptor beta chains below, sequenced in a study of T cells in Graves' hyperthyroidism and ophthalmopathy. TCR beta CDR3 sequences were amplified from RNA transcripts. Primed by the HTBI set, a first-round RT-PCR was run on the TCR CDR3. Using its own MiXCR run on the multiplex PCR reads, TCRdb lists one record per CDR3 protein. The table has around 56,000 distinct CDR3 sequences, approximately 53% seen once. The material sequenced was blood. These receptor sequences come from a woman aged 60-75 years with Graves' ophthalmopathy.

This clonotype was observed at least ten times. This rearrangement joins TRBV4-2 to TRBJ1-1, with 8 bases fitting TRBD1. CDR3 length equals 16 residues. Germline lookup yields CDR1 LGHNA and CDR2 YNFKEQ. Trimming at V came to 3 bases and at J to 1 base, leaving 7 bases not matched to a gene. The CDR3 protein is CASSQQGAGGNTEAFF. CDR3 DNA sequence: TGTGCCAGCAGCCAGCAGGGGGCTGGAGGGAACACTGAAGCTTTCTTT.

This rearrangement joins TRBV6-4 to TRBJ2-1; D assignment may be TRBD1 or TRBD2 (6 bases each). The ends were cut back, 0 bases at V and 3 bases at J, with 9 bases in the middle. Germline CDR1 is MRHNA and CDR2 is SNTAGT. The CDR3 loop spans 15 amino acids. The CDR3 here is CASSDSGGGYNEQFF. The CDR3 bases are TGTGCCAGCAGTGACTCAGGGGGAGGCTACAATGAGCAGTTCTTC.

The CDR3 loop is CASSVSGTSGPYEQYF. The CDR3 nucleotides are TGTGCCAGCAGCGTATCAGGGACTAGCGGTCCCTACGAGCAGTACTTC. V usage is TRBV9 and J usage is TRBJ2-7; TRBD2 matches 11 bases. This CDR3 has 16 residues. The ends lost 1 base at V and 2 bases at J; junction bases unmatched: 5. Germline V gene sequence: CDR1 SGDLS, CDR2 YYNGEE. Based on the CDR3 plus reference TRBV9 and TRBJ2-7, the full variable domain is DSGVTQTPKHLITATGQRVTLRCSPRSGDLSVYWYQQSLDQGLQFLIQYYNGEERAKGNILERFSAQQFPDLHSELNLSSLELGDSALYFCASSVSGTSGPYEQYFGPGTRLTVT.

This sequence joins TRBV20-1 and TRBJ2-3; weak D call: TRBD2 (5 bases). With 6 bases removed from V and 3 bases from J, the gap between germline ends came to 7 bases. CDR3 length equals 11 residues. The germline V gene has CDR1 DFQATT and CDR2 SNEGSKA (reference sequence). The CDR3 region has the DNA TGCAGTGCCGGCGGGACAGATACGCAGTATTTT. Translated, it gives CSAGGTDTQYF.

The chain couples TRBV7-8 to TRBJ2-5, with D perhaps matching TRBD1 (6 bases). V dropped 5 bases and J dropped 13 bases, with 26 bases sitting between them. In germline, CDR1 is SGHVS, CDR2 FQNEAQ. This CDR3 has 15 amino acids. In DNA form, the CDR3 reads TGTGCCAGCAGCACAACAGCAGGGGAATCAGGAGGTGGGTACTTC. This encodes CASSTTAGESGGGYF.

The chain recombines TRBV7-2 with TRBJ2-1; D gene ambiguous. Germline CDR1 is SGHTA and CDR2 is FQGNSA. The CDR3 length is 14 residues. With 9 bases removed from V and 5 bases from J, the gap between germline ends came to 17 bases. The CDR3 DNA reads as TGTGCCAGTGCCAAGAGTCCAACGAACAATGAGCAGTTCTTC. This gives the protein CASAKSPTNNEQFF. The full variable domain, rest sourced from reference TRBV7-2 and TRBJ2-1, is GAGVSQSPSNKVTEKGKDVELRCDPISGHTALYWYRQSLGQGLEFLIYFQGNSAPDKSGLPSDRFSAERTGGSVSTLTIQRTQQEDSAVYLCASAKSPTNNEQFFGPGTRLTVL.

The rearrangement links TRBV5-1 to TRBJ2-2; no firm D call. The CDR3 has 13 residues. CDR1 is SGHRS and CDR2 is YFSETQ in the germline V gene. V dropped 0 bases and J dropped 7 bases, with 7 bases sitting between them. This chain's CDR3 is CASSLEGVGELFF. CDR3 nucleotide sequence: TGCGCCAGCAGCTTGGAAGGTGTCGGGGAGCTGTTTTTT.

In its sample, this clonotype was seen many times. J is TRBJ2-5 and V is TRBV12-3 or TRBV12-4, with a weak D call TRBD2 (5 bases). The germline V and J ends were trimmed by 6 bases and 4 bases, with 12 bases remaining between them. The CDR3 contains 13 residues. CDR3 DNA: TGTGCCAGCAGCTTAAGCGGTGTAGAGACCCAGTACTTC. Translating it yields CASSLSGVETQYF.

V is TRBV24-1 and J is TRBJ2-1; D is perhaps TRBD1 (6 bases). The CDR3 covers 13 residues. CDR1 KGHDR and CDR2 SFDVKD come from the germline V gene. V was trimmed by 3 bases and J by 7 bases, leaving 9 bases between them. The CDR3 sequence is CATSDGTKNEQFF. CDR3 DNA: TGTGCCACCAGTGATGGGACAAAAAATGAGCAGTTCTTC.

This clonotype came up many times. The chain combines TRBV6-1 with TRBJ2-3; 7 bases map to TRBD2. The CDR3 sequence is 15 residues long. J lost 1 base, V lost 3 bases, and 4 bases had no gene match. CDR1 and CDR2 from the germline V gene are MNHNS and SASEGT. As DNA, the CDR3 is TGTGCCAGCAGTGACGCTACTAGCGGCACAGATACGCAGTATTTT. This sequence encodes CASSDATSGTDTQYF.

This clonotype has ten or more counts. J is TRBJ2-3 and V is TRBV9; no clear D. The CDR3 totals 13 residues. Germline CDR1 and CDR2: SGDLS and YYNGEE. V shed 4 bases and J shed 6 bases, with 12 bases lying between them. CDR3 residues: CASSKVHGDTQYF. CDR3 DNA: TGTGCCAGCAGCAAGGTCCACGGGGATACGCAGTATTTT. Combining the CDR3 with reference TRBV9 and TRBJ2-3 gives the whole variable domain DSGVTQTPKHLITATGQRVTLRCSPRSGDLSVYWYQQSLDQGLQFLIQYYNGEERAKGNILERFSAQQFPDLHSELNLSSLELGDSALYFCASSKVHGDTQYFGPGTRLTVL.

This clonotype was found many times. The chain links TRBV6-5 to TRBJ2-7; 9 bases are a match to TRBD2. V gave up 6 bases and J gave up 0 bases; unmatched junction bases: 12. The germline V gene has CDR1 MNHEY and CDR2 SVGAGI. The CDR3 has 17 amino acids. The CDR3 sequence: CASRKQGGSGSSYEQYF. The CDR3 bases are TGTGCCAGCAGGAAACAGGGAGGTAGCGGGAGCTCCTACGAGCAGTACTTC.

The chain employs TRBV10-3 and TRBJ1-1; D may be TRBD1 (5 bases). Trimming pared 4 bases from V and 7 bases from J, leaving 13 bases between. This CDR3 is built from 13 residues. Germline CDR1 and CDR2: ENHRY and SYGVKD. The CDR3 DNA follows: TGTGCCATCAGTGGGGGGGGGGTGGGTGAAGCTTTCTTT. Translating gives CAISGGGVGEAFF.

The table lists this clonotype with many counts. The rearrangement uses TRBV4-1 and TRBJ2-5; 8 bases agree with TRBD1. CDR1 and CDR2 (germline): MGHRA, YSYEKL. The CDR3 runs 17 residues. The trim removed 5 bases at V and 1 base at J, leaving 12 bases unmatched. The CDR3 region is CASSKTGAGGAQETQYF. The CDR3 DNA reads TGCGCCAGCAGCAAAACCGGGGCAGGGGGCGCCCAAGAGACCCAGTACTTC.

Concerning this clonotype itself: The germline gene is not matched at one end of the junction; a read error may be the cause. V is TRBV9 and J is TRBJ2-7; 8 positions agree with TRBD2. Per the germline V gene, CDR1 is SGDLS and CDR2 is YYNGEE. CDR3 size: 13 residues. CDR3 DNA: TGTGCCAGCAGCCGGGGGGGGGAGGTAGAGCAGCACTTC. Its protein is CASSRGGEVEQHF.

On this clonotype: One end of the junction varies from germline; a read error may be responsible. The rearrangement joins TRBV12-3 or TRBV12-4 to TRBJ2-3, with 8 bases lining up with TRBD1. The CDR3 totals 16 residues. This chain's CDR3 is CASGFLTGVLTDTQYF. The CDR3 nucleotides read TGTGCCAGCGGTTTCCTGACAGGGGTACTCACAGATACGCAGTATTTT.

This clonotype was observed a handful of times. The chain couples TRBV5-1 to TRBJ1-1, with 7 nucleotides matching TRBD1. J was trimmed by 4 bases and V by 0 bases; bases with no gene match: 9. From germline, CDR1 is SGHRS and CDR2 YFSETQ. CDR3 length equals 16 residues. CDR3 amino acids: CASSLGQGSLRTEAFF. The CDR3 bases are TGCGCCAGCAGCTTGGGACAGGGTTCTTTACGCACTGAAGCTTTCTTT.

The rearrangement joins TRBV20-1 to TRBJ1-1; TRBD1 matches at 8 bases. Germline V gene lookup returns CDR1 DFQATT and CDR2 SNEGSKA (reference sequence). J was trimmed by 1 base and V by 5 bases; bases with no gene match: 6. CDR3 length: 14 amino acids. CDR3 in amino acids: CSALIGTGNTEAFF. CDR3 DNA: TGCAGTGCTCTCATCGGGACAGGGAACACTGAAGCTTTCTTT.